This entry lists 5 T cell receptor beta chains sequenced from one sample in a study of T-cell reconstitution after alpha-beta-depleted transplantation in children. A TCRbeta library incorporating unique molecular identifiers was prepared. TCRdb re-analysed the PCR reads in MiXCR, keeping a single row per CDR3 protein. The sample has about 980,000 distinct CDR3 sequences, under 30% seen once; the top ten hold roughly 28%. Here the sequenced sample was PBMCs, mostly from graft donor cells, taken 360 days after TCRalphabeta/CD19-depleted stem cell transplant. Receptors were obtained from a boy in the first two years of life who had a stem cell transplant for SCID, so the T cells may come from the graft donor.

The chain links TRBV5-1 to TRBJ2-1; 11 bases are shared with TRBD2. V trimming: 5 bases; J trimming: 0 bases; junction bases outside the gene matches: 4. The germline gives CDR1 SGHRS, CDR2 YFSETQ. This CDR3 is 16 amino acids long. The CDR3 region has the DNA TGCGCCAGCAGGGCTAGCGGGGGGAGCTCCTACAATGAGCAGTTCTTC. It codes for CASRASGGSSYNEQFF.

The chain carries TRBV5-6 and TRBJ2-1, with 7 bases aligning to TRBD2. CDR1 is SGHDT, CDR2 YYEEEE, per germline. The junction had 3 bases not matched to a gene; V was cut back by 3 bases and J by 0 bases. CDR3 size: 15 residues. The DNA of the CDR3 is TGTGCCAGCAGCTGGAGCGGGGACTCCTACAATGAGCAGTTCTTC. Encoded protein: CASSWSGDSYNEQFF.

The V call is TRBV24-1, the J call TRBJ2-1, with 9 bases matching TRBD1. J was trimmed by 5 bases and V by 2 bases; bases with no gene match: 6. Per germline, CDR1 KGHDR and CDR2 SFDVKD. This CDR3 is built from 16 residues. The chain's CDR3 is CATSDSGTGTNNEQFF. Here the CDR3 DNA reads TGTGCCACCAGTGATTCCGGGACAGGGACAAACAATGAGCAGTTCTTC.

The chain combines TRBV25-1 with TRBJ2-5; TRBD2 aligns across 12 bases. Looked up from germline, CDR1 is MGHDK and CDR2 is SYGVNS. This CDR3 contains 16 residues. The ends lost 1 base at V and 3 bases at J; junction bases unmatched: 3. CDR3 bases: TGTGCCAGCAGTGAATCACTAGCGGGGGGAGAAGAGACCCAGTACTTC. Translation gives CASSESLAGGEETQYF.

The chain couples TRBV6-1 to TRBJ2-1; D not resolved. Between the trimmed V and J ends, which lost 8 bases and 4 bases, there was a span of 15 bases. Per germline, CDR1 MNHNS and CDR2 SASEGT. This CDR3 comprises 14 residues. CDR3 in DNA: TGTGCCAGCGCCCGGACGGCGCTATACAATGAGCAGTTCTTC. Protein: CASARTALYNEQFF.